Listed here are 20 T cell receptor beta chains from one sample, sequenced in a study of blood T cell repertoires in COVID-19. Profiled with immunoSEQ multiplex PCR; TCRdb holds only in-frame clones, not every one. In the table there are over 70,000 clones, 75% to 85% of which are singletons. The sequenced sample was peripheral blood. The receptors shown here come from a woman of 80 years or more with acute or convalescent COVID-19.

The CDR3 DNA reads as TGTGCCAGCAGTACAGGGATCTACGAGCAGTACTTC. Its translation is CASSTGIYEQYF. The rearrangement links TRBV6-2 or TRBV6-3 to TRBJ2-7, with a weak D call TRBD1 (6 bases). Trimming removed 5 bases from V and 3 bases from J, with 8 bases in between. Germline lookup yields CDR1 MNHEY and CDR2 SVGEGT. The CDR3 covers 12 residues.

The rearrangement uses TRBV2 and TRBJ2-3; TRBD2 is a possible D gene (6 bases). There are 13 residues in the CDR3. Germline loops: CDR1 SNHLY, CDR2 FYNNEI. Trimming cost V 6 bases and J 5 bases, with 12 bases left between them. Here the CDR3 reads CASSLEGVDTQYF. The CDR3 DNA follows: TGTGCCAGCAGCCTGGAGGGTGTAGATACGCAGTATTTT.

CDR3 amino acids: CSASMRGGQDTQYF. The CDR3 nucleotides read TGCAGTGCTAGTATGCGCGGGGGGCAGGATACGCAGTATTTT. The chain employs TRBV20-1 and TRBJ2-3; 8 nucleotides agree with TRBD2. The V and J ends lost 3 bases and 6 bases, in that order; junction bases with no gene match: 8. The length of the CDR3 is 14 residues. Germline values: CDR1 DFQATT, CDR2 SNEGSKA (reference sequence).

The CDR3 coding sequence is TGTGCCAGCAGCCAGGGACTCAACACCTACGAGCAGTACTTC. Translating gives CASSQGLNTYEQYF. This chain links TRBV7-9 with TRBJ2-7; possible D gene TRBD2, 6 bases. CDR1 SEHNR and CDR2 FQNEAQ come from the germline V gene (reference sequence). This CDR3 region has 14 residues. Trimming left V 5 bases short and J 2 bases short, with 13 bases between.

Notes on this clone: The sample has other DNA sequences that encode this CDR3 too. The chain employs TRBV27 and TRBJ2-2; 8 positions match TRBD2. Germline V gene lookup returns CDR1 MNHEY and CDR2 SMNVEV (reference sequence). The trim removed 11 bases at V and 2 bases at J, leaving 16 bases unmatched. The CDR3 totals 17 residues. The CDR3 nucleotides are TGTGCCCGCCGGGGGGGGGTAACGGACTTAAACACCGGGGAGCTGTTTTTT. This translates into CARRGGVTDLNTGELFF.

The CDR3 is CASSLGGSGPSYNEQFF. DNA for the CDR3: TGTGCCAGCAGCTTGGGAGGTAGCGGCCCTTCCTACAATGAGCAGTTCTTC. The chain combines TRBV5-4 with TRBJ2-1; a weak D match, TRBD2 (6 bases). From germline, CDR1 is SGHNT and CDR2 YYREEE (reference sequence). The CDR3 is 17 residues long. The ends were cut back, 0 bases at V and 1 base at J, with 14 bases in the middle.

This clone was counted a single time. This sequence joins TRBV28 and TRBJ1-5; the D is unclear. From germline, CDR1 is MDHEN and CDR2 SYDVKM. The CDR3 contains 15 residues. V gave up 3 bases and J gave up 5 bases, with 14 bases separating them. The CDR3 here is CASSLAGSGYQPQHF. The CDR3 nucleotides are TGTGCCAGCAGTTTGGCCGGCTCAGGCTATCAGCCCCAGCATTTT.

The genes are TRBV10-1 and TRBJ2-5; TRBD1 agrees at 7 bases. Germline CDR1 reads WNHNN; CDR2 reads SYGVQD (reference sequence). J gave up 4 bases and V 9 bases, and 11 bases lay outside the gene matches. The CDR3 sequence is 14 residues long. In DNA, the CDR3 is TGCGCCAGGAACAGACAGGGCGGCGGAGAGACCCAGTACTTC. Translated: CARNRQGGGETQYF.

The chain combines TRBV10-3 with TRBJ2-7; D possibly corresponds to TRBD2 (5 bases). This CDR3 is built from 14 residues. Between the trimmed V and J ends, which lost 0 bases and 2 bases, there was a span of 8 bases. Germline loops: CDR1 ENHRY, CDR2 SYGVKD. The CDR3 spells CAISESSGTYEQYF. The CDR3 DNA reads as TGTGCCATCAGTGAGTCCTCGGGGACCTACGAGCAGTACTTC.

The sample holds many counts of this clone. The CDR3 DNA reads as TGTGCCAGCAGCCAAGTAGCGGGAGTCGGCGAGCAGTACTTC. It codes for CASSQVAGVGEQYF. This chain uses TRBV14 with TRBJ2-7; 9 bases match TRBD2. V was pared by 1 base and J by 6 bases, with 4 bases of the junction left unmatched. The V gene's germline CDR1 is SGHDN and CDR2 FVKESK. The CDR3 runs to 14 residues.

The rearrangement links TRBV7-9 to TRBJ1-1, with D uncertain. The CDR3 covers 15 residues. Trimming took 1 base from V and 0 from J, leaving 9 bases between them. From germline, CDR1 is SEHNR and CDR2 FQNEAQ (reference sequence). The CDR3 protein is CASSLVQALNTEAFF. The CDR3 DNA follows: TGTGCCAGCAGCTTAGTCCAGGCCTTGAACACTGAAGCTTTCTTT. Full variable domain (remainder filled in from reference TRBV7-9 and TRBJ1-1): DTGVSQNPRHKITKRGQNVTFRCDPISEHNRLYWYRQTLGQGPEFLTYFQNEAQLEKSRLLSDRFSAERPKGSFSTLEIQRTEQGDSAMYLCASSLVQALNTEAFFGQGTRLTVV.

The chain combines TRBV19 with TRBJ1-1; 9 bases fit TRBD1. This CDR3 is built from 16 residues. Germline V gene data show CDR1 as LNHDA and CDR2 as SQIVND (reference sequence). Trimming at V came to 5 bases and at J to 1 base, leaving 8 bases not matched to a gene. CDR3: CASSGLMGQGNTEAFF. For the CDR3, the DNA is TGTGCCAGTAGTGGCCTAATGGGACAGGGGAACACTGAAGCTTTCTTT.

The chain carries TRBV5-5 and TRBJ1-3; weak D call: TRBD1 (5 bases). Germline V gene lookup returns CDR1 SGHKS and CDR2 YYEKEE (reference sequence). Trimming cost V 5 bases and J 0 bases, with 15 bases left between them. This CDR3 region has 16 residues. CDR3 bases: TGTGCCAGCAGGGCGGGGGGTTACAGCTCTGGAAACACCATATATTTT. This translates into CASRAGGYSSGNTIYF.

The chain is built from TRBV7-9 and TRBJ2-1, with D unclear. This CDR3 comprises 15 residues. Germline V gene sequence: CDR1 SEHNR, CDR2 FQNEAQ (reference sequence). Between the trimmed V and J ends, which lost 5 bases and 7 bases, there was a span of 18 bases. The CDR3 protein is CASSPQGGSSNEQFF. The CDR3 DNA reads as TGTGCCAGCAGCCCTCAAGGCGGCAGTTCGAATGAGCAGTTCTTC.

This rearrangement joins TRBV7-3 to TRBJ2-1; TRBD1 matches 10 bases. V shed 2 bases and J 4 bases; nucleotides not matched to a gene: 2. The germline CDR1 and CDR2 sequences are SGHTA and FQGTGA. The CDR3 is 15 amino acids. CDR3 in DNA: TGTGCCAGCAGCTTATCGGGACAGGGGTACAATGAGCAGTTCTTC. Protein: CASSLSGQGYNEQFF.

The chain has TRBV7-9 and TRBJ2-1; maybe TRBD2 (7 bases). Germline assignment: CDR1 SEHNR and CDR2 FQNEAQ (reference sequence). This CDR3 comprises 15 residues. With 7 bases removed from V and 8 bases from J, the gap between germline ends came to 21 bases. The CDR3 DNA is TGTGCCAGCAACATAAGGGGGGGCGGCCTCGATGAGCAGTTCTTC. Protein: CASNIRGGGLDEQFF.

This clone came up a few times. This chain connects TRBV5-1 to TRBJ1-4; 7 bases agree with TRBD1. Per the germline V gene, CDR1 is SGHRS and CDR2 is YFSETQ. V shed 2 bases, J shed 6 bases, and the junction held 4 bases outside the gene matches. The CDR3 extends over 14 amino acids. Here the CDR3 reads CASSLQGTDEKLFF. The CDR3 coding sequence is TGCGCCAGCAGCTTACAGGGGACGGATGAAAAACTGTTTTTT.

The chain links TRBV19 to TRBJ2-3; 11 bases map to TRBD2. V shed 5 bases, J shed 6 bases, and the junction held 7 bases outside the gene matches. Per the germline V gene, CDR1 is LNHDA and CDR2 is SQIVND (reference sequence). The CDR3 length is 15 residues. The CDR3 DNA reads TGTGCCAGTAGTCGATATAGCGGGAGGGGTGATACGCAGTATTTT. This codes for CASSRYSGRGDTQYF. The whole variable domain, filled in from reference TRBV19 and TRBJ2-3, reads DGGITQSPKYLFRKEGQNVTLSCEQNLNHDAMYWYRQDPGQGLRLIYYSQIVNDFQKGDIAEGYSVSREKKESFPLTVTSAQKNPTAFYLCASSRYSGRGDTQYFGPGTRLTVL.

The genes are TRBV7-2 and TRBJ1-2, with TRBD1 matching 9 bases. The ends lost 7 bases at V and 0 bases at J; junction bases unmatched: 3. CDR3 length equals 14 residues. Germline CDR1 is SGHTA and CDR2 is FQGNSA. The CDR3 loop reads CASKQGASNYGYTF. CDR3 DNA sequence: TGTGCCAGCAAACAGGGGGCTTCTAACTATGGCTACACCTTC.

There are a few counts of this clone. The chain has TRBV10-1 and TRBJ1-2; 9 bases map to TRBD1. In germline, CDR1 is WNHNN, CDR2 SYGVQD (reference sequence). With 1 base clipped from V and 12 bases from J, the junction kept 6 bases outside the gene matches. This CDR3 spans 13 amino acids. This CDR3 reads CASSEFSDRGDTF. Written as DNA, the CDR3 is TGCGCCAGCAGTGAGTTTTCGGACAGGGGTGACACCTTC.